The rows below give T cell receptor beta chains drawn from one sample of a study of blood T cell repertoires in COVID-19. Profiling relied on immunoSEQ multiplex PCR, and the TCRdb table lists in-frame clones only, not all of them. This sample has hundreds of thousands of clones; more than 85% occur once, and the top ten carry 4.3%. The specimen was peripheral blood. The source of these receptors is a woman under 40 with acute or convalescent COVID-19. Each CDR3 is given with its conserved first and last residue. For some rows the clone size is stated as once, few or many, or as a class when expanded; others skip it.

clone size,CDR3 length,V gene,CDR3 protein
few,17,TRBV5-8,CASSLLAGGPTYNEQFF
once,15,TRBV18,CASSPPGQSNEKLFF
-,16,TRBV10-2,CASSEADREGENEQFF
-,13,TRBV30,CACSRGDAETQYF
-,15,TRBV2,CASSDDRALNEKLFF
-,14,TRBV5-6,CASSFGTGKHEQYF
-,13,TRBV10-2,CATWDRGEEKLFF
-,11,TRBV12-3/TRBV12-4,CASSLRETQYF
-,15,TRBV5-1,CASSVPTSGGPEQFF
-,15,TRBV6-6,CASSYRGQNNSPLHF
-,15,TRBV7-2,CASSLWAGVRGELFF
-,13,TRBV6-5,CASRLKPNTEAFF
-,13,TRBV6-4,CASSALSGSPLHF
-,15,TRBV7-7,CASSDPRTGAGELFF
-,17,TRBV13,CASSPLTSGGAPDAQYF
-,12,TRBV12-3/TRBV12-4,CASSTDSQEAFF
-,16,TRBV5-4,CASSPWPSGGTYEQYF
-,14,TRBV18,CASSLPRGWETQYF
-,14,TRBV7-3,CASSPGQNEETQYF
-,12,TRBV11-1,CASSQDNNEQFF
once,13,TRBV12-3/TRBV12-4,CASSFGDPQTQYF
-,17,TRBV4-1,CASSQGRVGGVGTEAFF
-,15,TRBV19,CASSIGLAGGNEQFF
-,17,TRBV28,CASSFGTGPAGANVLTF
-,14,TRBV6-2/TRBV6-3,CASSGLAGGREQFF
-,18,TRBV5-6,CASSFLRVVLVSGNTIYF
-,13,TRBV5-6,CASSFQGQDTQYF
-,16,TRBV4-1,CASSPRGGLAKNIQYF
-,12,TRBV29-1,CSAHRGTDTQYF
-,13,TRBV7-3,CASSFWRDTEAFF
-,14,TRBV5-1,CASKGDRGSYEQYF
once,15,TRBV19,CASSMMQTSNYGYTF
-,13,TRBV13,CASSFVAGPTQYF
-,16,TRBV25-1,CASSSGGARGNQPQHF
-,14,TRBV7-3,CASSTQGEGQPQHF
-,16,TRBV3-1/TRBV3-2,CASSPTVERLYEKLFF
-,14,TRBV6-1,CASSETGENQPQHF
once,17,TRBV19,CASSIGTGPILTNEQFF
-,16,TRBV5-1,CASSLLAGGLLNEQFF
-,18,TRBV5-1,CASSLGSGLSFSGNTIYF
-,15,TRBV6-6,CASTQIAGKKETQYF
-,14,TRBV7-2,CASSWGTSGAEQFF
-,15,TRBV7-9,CASSLEGQQGAEAFF
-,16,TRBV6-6,CASRPAIAGGYNEQFF
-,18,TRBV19,CASSMKGGQRGHTGELFF
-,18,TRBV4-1,CASSQEPGTGGSNEKLFF
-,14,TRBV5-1,CASSPGQGEVEAFF
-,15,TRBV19,CASSEGTGDQETQYF
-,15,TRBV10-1,CASSESRQANTEAFF
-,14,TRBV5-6,CASSLGQKSHEQYF
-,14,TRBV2,CASSEGTFPWEQFF
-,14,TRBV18,CASSGGQSSYEQYF
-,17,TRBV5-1,CASSSGGEAGYSYEQYF
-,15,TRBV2,CASVEPGQPNYGYTF
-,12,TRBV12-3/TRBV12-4,CASSFAAYEQYF